The clone carrying this T cell receptor (beta chain) appeared many times. What it binds is unknown. The data were taken from a study of T cells after yellow fever vaccination. The study's findings and limits: Some clonotypes, a small share, were shared between CD4 and CD8 compartments.

Germline V gene lookup returns CDR1 SGHNT and CDR2 YENEEA. The CDR3 extends over 14 amino acids. V was clipped by 6 bases and J by 4 bases, with 10 bases between them. TCRdb analysed the 5' RACE reads with MiXCR anew, one entry per CDR3 protein. The sample holds roughly 180,000 distinct CDR3 sequences, approximately 6.2% seen once. This clonotype was sampled from a man between 18 and 35 years old who received the YFV17D yellow fever vaccine. The chain employs TRBV11-3 and TRBJ2-6, with unresolved D. This material consisted of CD4+ T cells sorted from PBMCs, taken on the day of the first yellow fever vaccination. The CDR3 DNA follows: TGTGCCAGCAGTGTGGAATCCGGGGCCAACGTCCTGACTTTC. This sequence encodes CASSVESGANVLTF. Supplemented by reference TRBV11-3 and TRBJ2-6, the full variable domain reads EAGVVQSPRYKIIEKKQPVAFWCNPISGHNTLYWYLQNLGQGPELLIRYENEEAVDDSQLPKDRFSAERLKGVDSTLKIQPAELGDSAVYLCASSVESGANVLTFGAGSRLTVL.